The 8 T cell receptor beta chains below all came from one sample that was sequenced in a study of post-analysis software for immune sequencing data (dated by TCRdb to 2015 to 2017). What the work shows at the level of the full study, not this receptor alone: Patients showed significantly higher frequencies than controls for a handful of TRBV segments, among them TRBV5-6, TRBV5-1 and TRBV20-1.

For these TCRs, the target antigens are not known. The library was made by PCR. TCRdb shows the sequencer as Illumina HiSeq 2500. To reduce PCR and sequencing biases, unique molecular identifiers were built into the TCR beta cDNA libraries. TCRdb trimmed the raw reads at Q25, called clones with MiXCR and kept productive beta chains. When rows share a CDR3 protein, they turn into one entry using the most common DNA and genes. This sample has more than 350,000 distinct CDR3 sequences in its table, and approximately 39% of those were observed once. Jointly, the top ten make up 6% to 9% of the sample. The sample comprised blood. The receptors here all came from a girl aged 2-10 years with multiple sclerosis.

This sequence joins TRBV10-3 and TRBJ2-1; 13 nucleotides line up with TRBD2. J lost 8 bases, V lost 1 base, and 11 bases had no gene match. Germline-derived CDR1 and CDR2 are ENHRY and SYGVKD. CDR3 size: 18 residues. The CDR3 region is CAISEWGLTSGRTDEQFF. In DNA form, the CDR3 reads TGTGCCATCAGTGAGTGGGGATTGACTAGCGGGAGGACTGATGAGCAGTTCTTC.

This rearrangement joins TRBV7-8 to TRBJ2-3; a weak D match, TRBD1 (5 bases). The CDR3 runs 16 residues. Per the germline V gene, CDR1 is SGHVS and CDR2 is FQNEAQ. Between the trimmed V and J ends, which lost 0 bases and 4 bases, there was a span of 14 bases. The CDR3 loop reads CASSLAWVGVPDTQYF. Here the CDR3 DNA reads TGTGCCAGCAGCTTAGCGTGGGTAGGGGTACCAGATACGCAGTATTTT.

The rearrangement joins TRBV25-1 to TRBJ1-4, with D possibly TRBD1 on 5 matching bases. Germline V gene sequence: CDR1 MGHDK, CDR2 SYGVNS. The CDR3 has 17 amino acids. Trimming left V 5 bases short and J 6 bases short, with 22 bases between. The CDR3 nucleotides read TGTGCCAGCAGTCGAGGGTCCCGGACATGGGTTGATGAAAAACTGTTTTTT. Its translation is CASSRGSRTWVDEKLFF.

The chain has TRBV4-3 and TRBJ2-7; 15 bases map to TRBD2. There are 19 residues in the CDR3. Germline-derived CDR1 and CDR2 are LGHNA and YSLEER. J gave up 5 bases and V 0 bases, and 11 bases lay outside the gene matches. DNA of the CDR3: TGCGCCAGCAGCCAAGATTTGGGTTGGACTAGCGGGAGGGAAGACGAGCAGTACTTC. Its protein is CASSQDLGWTSGREDEQYF.

Comments on this clonotype: A much larger clone lies one base from this, so it may be a read error. The genes are TRBV5-1 and TRBJ1-4, with D possibly matching TRBD1 (5 bases). V shed 3 bases and J shed 0 bases, with 15 bases lying between them. There are 17 residues in the CDR3. Germline V gene lookup returns CDR1 SGHRS and CDR2 YFSETQ. The chain's CDR3 is CASSWGEEGATNEKLFF. CDR3 coding DNA: TGCGCCAGCAGCTGGGGGGAAGAGGGAGCAACTAATGAAAAACTGTTTTTT.

This clonotype was seen a few times. The chain links TRBV7-6 to TRBJ1-5; D might be TRBD1 (5 bases). The CDR3 has 16 amino acids. V was pared by 0 bases and J by 3 bases, with 12 bases between. Germline values: CDR1 SGHVS, CDR2 FNYEAQ. In DNA, the CDR3 is TGTGCCAGCAGCTTAGCGCCAGGGCAGGACAATCAGCCCCAGCATTTT. Translating it yields CASSLAPGQDNQPQHF.

The genes are TRBV10-1 and TRBJ1-2, with D hard to call. The CDR3 totals 13 residues. With 3 bases removed from V and 3 bases from J, the gap between germline ends came to 8 bases. The germline CDR1 and CDR2 sequences are WNHNN and SYGVQD (reference sequence). The CDR3 coding sequence is TGCGCCAGCAGTGATAGACCCGACTATGGCTACACCTTC. Translated: CASSDRPDYGYTF.

This clonotype was seen more than once but under ten times. V is TRBV28 and J is TRBJ2-7; D gene unclear. The CDR3 contains 11 residues. Germline loops: CDR1 MDHEN, CDR2 SYDVKM. Trimming took off 6 bases at V and 6 bases at J, with 9 bases between the two ends. This CDR3 is CASSVESEQYF. The CDR3 DNA sequence: TGTGCCAGCAGCGTAGAGTCCGAGCAGTACTTC.